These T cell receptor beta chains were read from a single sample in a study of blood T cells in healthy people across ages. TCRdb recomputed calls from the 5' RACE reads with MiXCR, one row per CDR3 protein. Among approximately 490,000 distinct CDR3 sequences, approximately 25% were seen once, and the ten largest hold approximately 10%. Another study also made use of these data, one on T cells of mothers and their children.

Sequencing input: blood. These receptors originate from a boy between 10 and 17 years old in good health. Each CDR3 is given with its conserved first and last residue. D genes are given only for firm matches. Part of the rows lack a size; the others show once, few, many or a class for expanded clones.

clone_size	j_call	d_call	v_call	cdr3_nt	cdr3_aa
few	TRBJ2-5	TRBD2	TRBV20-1	TGCAGTGCTAGTGGACTAGCGGGGGTTTCACAAGAGACCCAGTACTTC	CSASGLAGVSQETQYF
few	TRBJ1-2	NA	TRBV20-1	TGCAGTGCTAGTCGGGGCCGTCGGAATGGCTACACCTTC	CSASRGRRNGYTF
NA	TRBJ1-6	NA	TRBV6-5	TGTGCCAGCAGTGGCCAGGGGTTAGTATCACCCCTCCACTTT	CASSGQGLVSPLHF
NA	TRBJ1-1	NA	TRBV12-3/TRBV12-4	TGTGCCAGCAGCGATCTTTTCGGGGCTTTCTTT	CASSDLFGAFF
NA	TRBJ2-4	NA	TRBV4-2	TGTGCCGGCAGCCAAGACCTAGCGAGTATTCAGTACTTC	CAGSQDLASIQYF
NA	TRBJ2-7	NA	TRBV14	TGTGCCAGCAGCCTCAAGATGCCCTACGAGCAGTACTTC	CASSLKMPYEQYF
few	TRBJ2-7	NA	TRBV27	TGTGCCAGCAGTTTATTAGGGCCCTACGAGCAGTACTTC	CASSLLGPYEQYF
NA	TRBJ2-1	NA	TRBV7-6	TGTGCCAGCAGCGCCACTGCAGTTGGGGATGAGCAGTTCTTC	CASSATAVGDEQFF
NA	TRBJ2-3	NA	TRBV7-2	TGTGCCAGCAGCCGCATTACGGGACAATACACAGATACGCAGTATTTT	CASSRITGQYTDTQYF
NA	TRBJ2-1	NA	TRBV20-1	TGCAGTGCTAGAGATCGGCGTTGGACCGGGGCGGGTGAGCAGTTCTTC	CSARDRRWTGAGEQFF
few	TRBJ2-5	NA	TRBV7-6	TGTGCCAGCAGCTTTGGTCGGTTCGAGACCCAGTACTTC	CASSFGRFETQYF
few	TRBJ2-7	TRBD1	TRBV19	TGTGCCAGTAGTCATCCGACAGGGGGATACGAGCAGTACTTC	CASSHPTGGYEQYF
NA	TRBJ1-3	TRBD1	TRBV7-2	TGTGCCAGCAGCTTACTCCGGGACAGGGGGCGGCTAACTGGAAACACCATATATTTT	CASSLLRDRGRLTGNTIYF
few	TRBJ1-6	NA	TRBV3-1	TGTGCCAGCAGCCGAAAGGGAGGGGGTGGTTCACCCCTCCACTTT	CASSRKGGGGSPLHF
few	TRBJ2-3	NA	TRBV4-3	TGCGCCAGCAGCCGCATGGTGACGGGTAGCACAGATACGCAGTATTTT	CASSRMVTGSTDTQYF
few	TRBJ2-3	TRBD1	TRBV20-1	TGCAGTGCCCCGGACAGGTACGCAGATACGCAGTATTTT	CSAPDRYADTQYF
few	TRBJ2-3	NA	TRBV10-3	TGTGCCATCAGTGGGCCCGGCAAAACAGATACGCAGTATTTT	CAISGPGKTDTQYF
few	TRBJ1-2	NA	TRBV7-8	TGTGCCAGCAGCTTAGCGCGTGGGGGGATACATGGCTACACCTTC	CASSLARGGIHGYTF
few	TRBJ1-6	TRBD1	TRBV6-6	TGTGCCAGCAGTACCGGGACAGGGGGGTCACCCCTCCACTTT	CASSTGTGGSPLHF
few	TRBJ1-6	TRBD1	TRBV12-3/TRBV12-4	TGTGCCAGCAGCTCCACAGGGGGAGGGGCACCCCTCCACTTT	CASSSTGGGAPLHF
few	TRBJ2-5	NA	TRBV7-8	TGTGCCAGCAGCTTGGGGTCCTACCCAGAGGGTGGAGAGACCCAGTACTTC	CASSLGSYPEGGETQYF
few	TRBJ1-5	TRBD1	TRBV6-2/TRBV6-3	TGTGCCAGCAGTTACGGTCCCGGGACAGGGGCAGCTCAGCCCCAGCATTTT	CASSYGPGTGAAQPQHF